This T cell receptor beta chain was identified during a study of blood T cell repertoires in COVID-19. Study context: The samples span acute and convalescent COVID-19 from the United States, Italy and Spain.

Some clones are missing from TCRdb's copy, which holds only in-frame ones; the method was immunoSEQ multiplex PCR. The repertoire has roughly 250,000 clones, about 85% of them found once; the top ten carry 2.5% to 3.5%. The V gene's germline CDR1 is MNHEY and CDR2 SVGAGI. V was clipped by 0 bases and J by 0 bases, with 11 bases between them. The CDR3 contains 16 residues. The sequence derives from a woman aged 45-60 years who had recovered from COVID-19. This chain uses TRBV6-5 with TRBJ1-1; D not certain. Sequenced material: PBMCs or T cells enriched from blood (not recorded which). CDR3 region: CASSYSLASVNTEAFF. CDR3 sequence (DNA): TGTGCCAGCAGTTACTCCCTGGCCTCAGTGAACACTGAAGCTTTCTTT.